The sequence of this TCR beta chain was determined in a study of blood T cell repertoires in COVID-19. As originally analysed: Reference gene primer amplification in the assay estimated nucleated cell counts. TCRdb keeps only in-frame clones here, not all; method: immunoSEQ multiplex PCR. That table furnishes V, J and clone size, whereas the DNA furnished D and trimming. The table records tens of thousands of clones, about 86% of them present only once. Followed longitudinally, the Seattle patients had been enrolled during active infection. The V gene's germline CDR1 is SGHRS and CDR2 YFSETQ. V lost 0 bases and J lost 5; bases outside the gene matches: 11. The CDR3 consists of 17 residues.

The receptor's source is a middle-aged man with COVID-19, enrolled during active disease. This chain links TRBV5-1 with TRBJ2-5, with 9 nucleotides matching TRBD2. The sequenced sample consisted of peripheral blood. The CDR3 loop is CASSLASSGDYRETQYF. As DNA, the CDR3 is TGCGCCAGCAGCTTGGCTTCTAGCGGGGACTACAGGGAGACCCAGTACTTC.